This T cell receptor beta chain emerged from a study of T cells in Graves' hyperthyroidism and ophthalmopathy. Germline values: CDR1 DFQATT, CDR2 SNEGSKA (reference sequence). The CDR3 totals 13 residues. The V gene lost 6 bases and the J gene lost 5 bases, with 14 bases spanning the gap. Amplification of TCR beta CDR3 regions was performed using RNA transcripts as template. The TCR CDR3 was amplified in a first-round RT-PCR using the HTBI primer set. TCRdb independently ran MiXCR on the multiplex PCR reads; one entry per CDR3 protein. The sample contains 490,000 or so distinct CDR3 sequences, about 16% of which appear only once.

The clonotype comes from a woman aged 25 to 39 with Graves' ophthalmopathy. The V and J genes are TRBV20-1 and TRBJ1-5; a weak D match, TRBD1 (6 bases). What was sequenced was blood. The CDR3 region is CSADEGVYQPQHF. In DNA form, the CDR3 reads TGCAGTGCAGACGAGGGGGTCTATCAGCCCCAGCATTTT.